This T cell receptor beta chain is drawn from a study of PD-1 blockade in classical Hodgkin lymphoma. Following autologous stem cell transplantation, relapse occurred in every patient, and exposure to brentuximab vedotin varied. The repertoire was sequenced with immunoSEQ multiplex PCR; TCRdb's copy has only in-frame clones and lacks some. The data show tens of thousands of clones, more than 70% seen once. The TCR originated in a human donor with classical Hodgkin lymphoma. The specimen comprised peripheral blood mononuclear cells (PBMCs), sampled before the second cycle of nivolumab.

The CDR3 nucleotides are TGCGCCAGCAGCTTGGGGGGCACGAGCTCTGGAAACACCATATATTTT. Amino acid sequence: CASSLGGTSSGNTIYF. The chain joins TRBV5-1 to TRBJ1-3, with D tentatively TRBD1 (5 bases). CDR1 is SGHRS, CDR2 YFSETQ, per germline. The CDR3 has 16 amino acids. Between the trimmed V and J ends, which lost 0 bases and 0 bases, there was a span of 10 bases.